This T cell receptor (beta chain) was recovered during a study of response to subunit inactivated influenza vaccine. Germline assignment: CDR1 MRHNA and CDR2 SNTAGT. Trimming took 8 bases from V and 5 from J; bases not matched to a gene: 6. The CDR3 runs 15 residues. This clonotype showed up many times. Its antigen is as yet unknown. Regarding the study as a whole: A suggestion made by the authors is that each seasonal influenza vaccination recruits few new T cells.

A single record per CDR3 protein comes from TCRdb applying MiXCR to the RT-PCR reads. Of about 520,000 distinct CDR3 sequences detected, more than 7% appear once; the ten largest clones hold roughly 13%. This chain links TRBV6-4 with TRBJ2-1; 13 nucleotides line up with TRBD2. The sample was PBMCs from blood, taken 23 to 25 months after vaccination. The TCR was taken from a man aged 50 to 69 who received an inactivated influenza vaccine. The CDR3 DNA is TGTGCCAGCTCAACTAGCGGGGGGGCCCACAATGAGCAGTTCTTC. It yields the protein CASSTSGGAHNEQFF.